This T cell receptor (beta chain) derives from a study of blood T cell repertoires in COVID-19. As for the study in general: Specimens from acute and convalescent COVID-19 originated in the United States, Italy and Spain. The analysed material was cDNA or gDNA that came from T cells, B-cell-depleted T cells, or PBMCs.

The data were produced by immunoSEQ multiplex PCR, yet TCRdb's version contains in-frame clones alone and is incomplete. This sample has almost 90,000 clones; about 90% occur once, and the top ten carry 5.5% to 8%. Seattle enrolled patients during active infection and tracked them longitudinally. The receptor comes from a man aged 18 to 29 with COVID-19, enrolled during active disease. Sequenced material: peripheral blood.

The CDR3 spells CASSLGGQSRLYGYTF. CDR3 bases: TGTGCCAGCAGCTTGGGTGGACAGAGCCGTCTCTATGGCTACACCTTC. The chain carries TRBV7-2 and TRBJ1-2; D is perhaps TRBD1 (6 bases). Germline CDR1 reads SGHTA; CDR2 reads FQGNSA. The CDR3 runs 16 residues. V lost 3 bases, J lost 4 bases, and 18 bases lay in between.